A single sample gave rise to the 16 T cell receptor beta chains below, sequenced in a study of shared clonotypes between healthy human individuals. Repertoires were generated with immunoSEQ multiplex PCR, while TCRdb's copy carries only in-frame clones and drops some. The repertoire holds roughly 2.1 million clones, with about 92% as singletons. Naive CD8 cells comprised CD45RO-negative, CCR7-positively selected cells, excluding terminally differentiated effector memory CD45RA+ cells. The specimen was naive CD8+ T cells from PBMCs. Receptors were obtained from a man aged 18 to 29 in good health. Some clones in this sample may be carry-over from other donors' samples.

For this clone: Other DNA sequences from this sample encode an identical CDR3 as well. V gene TRBV19 combines with J gene TRBJ2-2; 7 positions agree with TRBD1. Germline V gives CDR1 LNHDA, CDR2 SQIVND (reference sequence). J was trimmed by 5 bases and V by 4 bases; bases with no gene match: 7. This CDR3 is built from 15 residues. In DNA form, the CDR3 reads TGTGCCAGTAGTACCGACAGGGAAGGGACCGGGGAGCTGTTTTTT. It specifies CASSTDREGTGELFF.

This chain links TRBV7-9 with TRBJ2-7, with D possibly being TRBD2 (6 bases). Per the germline V gene, CDR1 is SEHNR and CDR2 is FQNEAQ (reference sequence). Trimming shortened V by 5 bases and J by 6 bases, and 20 bases separated the two germline ends. CDR3 length: 15 residues. The CDR3 sequence is CASSPRDSRMGEQYF. The CDR3 coding sequence is TGTGCCAGCAGCCCCAGGGACTCCCGGATGGGCGAGCAGTACTTC.

The CDR3 coding sequence is TGTGCCAGCTCACCACCGCAGGGGCTAGTGGCCAAAAACATTCAGTACTTC. Amino acid sequence: CASSPPQGLVAKNIQYF. The chain has TRBV18 and TRBJ2-4; perhaps TRBD1 as D (6 bases). The V end was cut by 0 bases, the J end by 1 base, with 13 bases between. The CDR3 is 17 residues long. CDR1 is KGHSH, CDR2 LQKENI, per germline. Full variable domain (missing parts from reference TRBV18 and TRBJ2-4): NAGVMQNPRHLVRRRGQEARLRCSPMKGHSHVYWYRQLPEEGLKFMVYLQKENIIDESGMPKERFSAEFPKEGPSILRIQQVVRGDSAAYFCASSPPQGLVAKNIQYFGAGTRLSVL.

The rearrangement links TRBV25-1 to TRBJ2-2; maybe TRBD2 (5 bases). This CDR3 comprises 16 residues. Germline V gene data show CDR1 as MGHDK and CDR2 as SYGVNS. Trimming left V 8 bases short and J 1 base short, with 17 bases between. In DNA form, the CDR3 reads TGTGCCAGCTTCGTCCCGGGGTTACAGAACACCGGGGAGCTGTTTTTT. Its protein product is CASFVPGLQNTGELFF.

V gene TRBV6-5 combines with J gene TRBJ1-5; D gene uncertain. This CDR3 is 13 amino acids long. V lost 3 bases, J lost 3 bases, and 6 bases lay in between. Germline V gene lookup returns CDR1 MNHEY and CDR2 SVGAGI. CDR3 loop: CASSYVPNQPQHF. In DNA form, the CDR3 reads TGTGCCAGCAGTTATGTGCCCAATCAGCCCCAGCATTTT.

A word on this clone: The same CDR3 is also encoded by other DNA sequences in this sample. CDR3: CASSLGRDRPYNEQFF. The CDR3 coding sequence is TGCGCCAGCAGCTTGGGTAGGGACAGACCTTACAATGAGCAGTTCTTC. The V and J genes are TRBV5-1 and TRBJ2-1, with TRBD1 matching over 7 bases. Trimming took 0 bases from V and 4 from J; bases not matched to a gene: 7. CDR3 size: 16 residues. From germline, CDR1 is SGHRS and CDR2 YFSETQ.

The chain recombines TRBV7-9 with TRBJ1-1; D unresolved. Trimming removed 2 bases from V and 1 base from J, with 5 bases in between. The CDR3 totals 13 residues. Germline CDR1 SEHNR, CDR2 FQNEAQ (reference sequence). The CDR3 loop reads CASSLSENTEAFF. The CDR3, as DNA: TGTGCCAGCAGCTTATCAGAGAACACTGAAGCTTTCTTT.

A remark on this clone: The junction and the germline gene differ at one end; a read error may be behind it. The J gene is TRBJ2-5, the V gene TRBV4-1, with TRBD2 matching over 7 bases. The J call is doubtful: the DNA matches TRBJ2-7 better. This CDR3 is 21 amino acids long. Germline loops: CDR1 MGHRA, CDR2 YSYEKL. CDR3: CASSQDSGIWEERDFSHEQYF. DNA for the CDR3: TGCGCCAGCAGCCAAGATTCGGGGATATGGGAGGAGCGGGACTTCTCCCACGAGCAGTACTTC.

The V and J genes are TRBV27 and TRBJ2-2, with 7 bases that match TRBD1. The ends lost 6 bases at V and 5 bases at J; junction bases unmatched: 6. The CDR3 runs to 14 residues. Germline V lookup: CDR1 MNHEY, CDR2 SMNVEV (reference sequence). In DNA, the CDR3 is TGTGCCAGCAGACCCCTGACAGGGACCGGGGAGCTGTTTTTT. Translating gives CASRPLTGTGELFF.

The chain has TRBV5-1 and TRBJ2-1; perhaps TRBD2 as D (5 bases). The germline V gene has CDR1 SGHRS and CDR2 YFSETQ. The CDR3 totals 14 residues. The V gene lost 4 bases and the J gene lost 5 bases, with 13 bases spanning the gap. Here the CDR3 reads CASSPRERDNEQFF. CDR3 nucleotide sequence: TGCGCCAGCAGCCCGAGAGAGAGGGACAATGAGCAGTTCTTC.

This rearrangement joins TRBV7-6 to TRBJ1-3; 8 bases line up with TRBD1. After removal of 5 bases from V and 7 bases from J, the junction contained 10 bases not matched to a gene. Germline V gene sequence: CDR1 SGHVS, CDR2 FNYEAQ. The CDR3 has 15 amino acids. The CDR3 sequence is CASSERTGKENTIYF. The CDR3 DNA follows: TGTGCCAGCAGCGAACGGACAGGGAAAGAGAACACCATATATTTT.

The chain employs TRBV29-1 and TRBJ2-7; maybe TRBD1 (6 bases). The germline gives CDR1 SQVTM, CDR2 ANQGSEA. The CDR3 is made up of 12 amino acids. Trimming shortened V by 5 bases and J by 5 bases, and 13 bases separated the two germline ends. The CDR3 nucleotides are TGCAGCGTTCTGACAGGTAACGACGAGCAGTACTTC. It encodes CSVLTGNDEQYF.

This chain links TRBV30 with TRBJ1-3, with 10 bases matching TRBD1. Germline assignment: CDR1 GTSNPN and CDR2 SVGIG (reference sequence). V was pared by 1 base and J by 0 bases, with 3 bases of the junction left unmatched. The CDR3 contains 16 residues. CDR3 in DNA: TGTGCCTGGAGTGCGGGACAGGGGTTCTCTGGAAACACCATATATTTT. Its translation: CAWSAGQGFSGNTIYF.

This clone was seen a handful of times. The V gene is TRBV7-9, the J gene TRBJ1-5; D gene unclear. The germline gives CDR1 SEHNR, CDR2 FQNEAQ (reference sequence). The V end was cut by 5 bases, the J end by 9 bases, with 11 bases between. The CDR3 sequence is 12 residues long. As DNA, the CDR3 is TGTGCCAGCAGCCAGGCCGGGAGGCCCCAGCATTTT. Translation: CASSQAGRPQHF.

The chain uses TRBV19 and TRBJ1-5; D might be TRBD1 (5 bases). The CDR3 covers 14 residues. Germline CDR1 is LNHDA and CDR2 is SQIVND (reference sequence). V was trimmed by 7 bases and J by 3 bases, leaving 13 bases between them. CDR3 amino acids: CASTPTETNQPQHF. DNA of the CDR3: TGTGCCAGTACCCCGACAGAAACCAATCAGCCCCAGCATTTT. The complete variable domain, with remaining parts taken from reference TRBV19 and TRBJ1-5, reads DGGITQSPKYLFRKEGQNVTLSCEQNLNHDAMYWYRQDPGQGLRLIYYSQIVNDFQKGDIAEGYSVSREKKESFPLTVTSAQKNPTAFYLCASTPTETNQPQHFGDGTRLSIL.

The table lists this clone with a count of one. The sample contains more than one DNA sequence encoding this CDR3. The J gene is TRBJ2-7, the V gene TRBV28; tentatively, D is TRBD1 (5 bases). Deletions cut 4 bases from V and 0 bases from J, with 10 bases between. Germline V gene sequence: CDR1 MDHEN, CDR2 SYDVKM. The CDR3 covers 14 residues. CDR3 coding DNA: TGTGCCAGCAGTTCGGCAGGGTCCTCCTACGAGCAGTACTTC. This translates into CASSSAGSSYEQYF.